The source of this T cell receptor beta chain is a study of OX40 agonist ivuxolimab in advanced cancers. Patients were ruled out by autoimmune disease history or systemic immunosuppression. The study, taken as a whole, reports: What antigens the expanded peripheral T cells recognized was never established.

On this clone itself: The antigen remains undetermined.

The table came from immunoSEQ multiplex PCR; TCRdb's copy has only in-frame clones and leaves some out. In the table there are around 70,000 clones, about 90% of which are singletons. Germline assignment: CDR1 LNHDA and CDR2 SQIVND (reference sequence). The CDR3 loop spans 17 amino acids. J was trimmed by 0 bases and V by 6 bases; bases with no gene match: 11. The sequenced sample was CD4+ or CD8+ T cells sorted from blood, obtained in a trial of the OX40 agonist ivuxolimab. This chain links TRBV19 with TRBJ1-1, with 9 bases identical to TRBD1. This TCR derives from an adult with an advanced solid tumor such as melanoma, head and neck, liver or kidney cancer. CDR3 nucleotide sequence: TGTGCCAGTAGGACCAAAGGGACAGGGTTTATGAACACTGAAGCTTTCTTT. It translates to CASRTKGTGFMNTEAFF.